This T cell receptor beta chain is from a study of blood T cell repertoires in COVID-19. Study context: Spain, Italy and the United States supplied samples that represented acute and convalescent COVID-19. In each case, the material was cDNA or gDNA derived from T cells, B-cell-depleted T cells, or PBMCs.

The table came from immunoSEQ multiplex PCR; TCRdb's copy has only in-frame clones and leaves some out. The repertoire holds about 490,000 clones, with 80% to 90% as singletons. Trimming shortened V by 4 bases and J by 1 base, and 8 bases separated the two germline ends. Germline V gene lookup returns CDR1 SQVTM and CDR2 ANQGSEA. CDR3 length: 12 amino acids. The receptor's source is a human donor in a cohort sampled during active COVID-19. The specimen sequenced was peripheral blood. The J gene is TRBJ2-7, the V gene TRBV29-1; D unclear. The DNA for the CDR3 is TGCAGCGTTGTCGCGGATTCCTACGAGCAGTACTTC. It is translated as CSVVADSYEQYF.